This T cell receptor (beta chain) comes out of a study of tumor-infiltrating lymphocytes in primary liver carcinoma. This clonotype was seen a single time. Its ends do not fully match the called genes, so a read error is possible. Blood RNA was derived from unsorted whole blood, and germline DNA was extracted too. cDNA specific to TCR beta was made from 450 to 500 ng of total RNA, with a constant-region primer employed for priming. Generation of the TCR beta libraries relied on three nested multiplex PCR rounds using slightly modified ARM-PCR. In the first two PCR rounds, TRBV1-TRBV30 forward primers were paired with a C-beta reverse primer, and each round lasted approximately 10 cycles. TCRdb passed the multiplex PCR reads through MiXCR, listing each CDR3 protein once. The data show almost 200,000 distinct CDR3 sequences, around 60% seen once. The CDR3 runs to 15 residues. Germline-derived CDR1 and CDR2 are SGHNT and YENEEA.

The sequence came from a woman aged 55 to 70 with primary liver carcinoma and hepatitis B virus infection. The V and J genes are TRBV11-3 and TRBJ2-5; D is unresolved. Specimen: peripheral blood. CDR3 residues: CVSSIPLGSKGTQYF. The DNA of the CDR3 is TGTGTCAGCAGCATCCCCCTGGGGTCGAAAGGGACCCAGTACTTC.